This TCR beta chain was identified during a study of T cell repertoires in cytomegalovirus infection (dated by TCRdb to about 2019). A note on the overall study: Donor HLA type was relevant to the analysis, as public TCR beta signatures indicated carriage of CMV infection together with the matching HLA type. General findings and caveats noted by the study authors: The ex vivo response was dominated by HLA-C-restricted CMV-specific TCR beta clonotypes, which also provided the single most frequent clonotype in two of eight donors. Cumulative frequency of public TCR beta family members discriminated carriers of CMV infection plus the relevant HLA type in this cohort and an independent approximately 350-donor cohort.

This clonotype was seen ten or more times. Its specific antigen is unknown. No base-level quality is on record; no much larger clone is a single base apart. V is cut by 0 bases and J by 5 bases, and the space between the germline ends is 7 bases. The CDR3 runs 13 residues from the cysteine to the phenylalanine. Here the CDR3 DNA is all that survives: 39 bases in frame from base 1. Taken from the germline V gene, the CDR1 and CDR2 loops are SGHVS and FNYEAQ. TCRdb lists the instrument as Illumina HiSeq 1500. TCRdb applied fastp at Q25 and MiXCR to the public reads, then kept only in-frame beta chains. Duplicate CDR3 protein sequences are folded into a single record with the most common DNA and genes. The sample data list more than 200,000 distinct CDR3 sequences, and approximately 9.2% of these were observed just once. Clones ranked in the top ten supply roughly 16% of the sample.

What was sequenced was PBMCs. The V gene is TRBV7-6 and the J gene is TRBJ1-1; no confident D gene assignment can be made. This receptor was obtained from a human donor in good health (CMV status not recorded). Some clones in this sample may be carry-over from other donors' samples. The CDR3 protein: CASSLAAVTEAFF. The nucleotide sequence reads TGTGCCAGCAGCTTAGCGGCGGTGACTGAAGCTTTCTTT.